In this sample, the clone carrying this T cell receptor beta chain turned up a few times. Its antigen is not identified. One entry per CDR3 protein results from TCRdb running MiXCR on the 5' RACE reads. The sample has some 400,000 distinct CDR3 sequences, 15% to 20% seen once; the top ten hold about a sixth. The data derive from a study of T cells after yellow fever vaccination. Study-wide findings and caveats: Weaker, the secondary response had a peak occurring faster, on day 5 versus 15.

Germline V CDR1 and CDR2: MDHEN, SYDVKM. This CDR3 has 16 amino acids. Trimming cost V 8 bases and J 4 bases; bases outside gene matches: 10. The rearrangement links TRBV28 to TRBJ2-2; TRBD1 matches at 10 bases. This clonotype was obtained from a man aged 18 to 29 who received the YFV17D yellow fever vaccine. The sequenced sample was PBMCs, obtained before the yellow fever booster vaccination. The CDR3 spells CASFFDRGRVTGELFF. The CDR3 DNA reads as TGTGCCAGCTTTTTCGACAGGGGGCGGGTCACCGGGGAGCTGTTTTTT.